This T cell receptor (beta chain) is from a study of OX40 agonist ivuxolimab in advanced cancers. Study-level information: Ivuxolimab is an agonistic anti-OX40 (CD134) antibody, and patients were treated with it. Study-wide results and limits: Among the nonresponders, some also had low normalized T-cell clonal expansion. Expanded clones were, on average, more numerous among CD8+ T cells than CD4+.

CDR3 size: 16 residues. The germline gives CDR1 LGHNA, CDR2 YSLEER. V was cut by 1 base and J by 3 bases, with 12 bases left in between. On this clone itself: Its antigen is still unknown.

Sequencing used immunoSEQ multiplex PCR; TCRdb keeps in-frame clones, though not all of them. The sample lists around 74,000 clones, 85% to 90% occurring once. The sequence was obtained from an adult with an advanced solid tumor such as melanoma, head and neck, liver or kidney cancer. V gene TRBV4-3 combines with J gene TRBJ1-4; a weak D match, TRBD1 (6 bases). The sequencing here drew on CD4+ or CD8+ T cells sorted from blood, taken in a trial of the OX40 agonist ivuxolimab. CDR3 in DNA: TGCGCCAGCAGCCAAGGCGGGGGCGCCTCTAATGAAAAACTGTTTTTT. Translating it yields CASSQGGGASNEKLFF.